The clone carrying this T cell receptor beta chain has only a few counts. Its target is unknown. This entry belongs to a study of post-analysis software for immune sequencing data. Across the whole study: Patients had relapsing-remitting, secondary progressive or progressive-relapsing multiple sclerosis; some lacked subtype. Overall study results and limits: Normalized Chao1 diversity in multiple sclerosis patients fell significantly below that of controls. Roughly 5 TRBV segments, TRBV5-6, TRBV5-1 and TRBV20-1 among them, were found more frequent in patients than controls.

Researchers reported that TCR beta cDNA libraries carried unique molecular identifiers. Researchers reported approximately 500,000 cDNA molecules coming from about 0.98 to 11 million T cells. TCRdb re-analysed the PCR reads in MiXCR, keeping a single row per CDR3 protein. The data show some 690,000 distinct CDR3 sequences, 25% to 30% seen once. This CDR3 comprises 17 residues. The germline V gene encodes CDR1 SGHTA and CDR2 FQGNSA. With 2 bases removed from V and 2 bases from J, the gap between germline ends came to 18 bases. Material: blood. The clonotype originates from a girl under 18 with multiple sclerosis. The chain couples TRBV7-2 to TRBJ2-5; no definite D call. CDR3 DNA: TGTGCCAGCAGCTTACCCTTTAGGTTGTCCGGACAAGAGACCCAGTACTTC. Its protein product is CASSLPFRLSGQETQYF. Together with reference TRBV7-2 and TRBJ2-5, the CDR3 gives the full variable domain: GAGVSQSPSNKVTEKGKDVELRCDPISGHTALYWYRQSLGQGLEFLIYFQGNSAPDKSGLPSDRFSAERTGGSVSTLTIQRTQQEDSAVYLCASSLPFRLSGQETQYFGPGTRLLVL.